This is a list of T cell receptor beta chains from one sample in a study of immune reconstitution after stem cell transplant in scleroderma. TCRdb fed the RT-PCR reads into MiXCR, producing one record per CDR3 protein. The table includes thousands of distinct CDR3 sequences, 7.5% to 8.5% detected once. This specimen was collected before or after autologous hematopoietic stem cell transplantation (not recorded which). The receptors here all came from a male donor with systemic sclerosis. Each CDR3 is given with its conserved first and last residue. The order of the fields is J gene, V gene, CDR3 protein.

TRBJ1-5,TRBV7-8,CASSLAQNQPQHF
TRBJ2-7,TRBV20-1,CSARGGDSEQYF
TRBJ2-1,TRBV5-1,CACHGDRTGVSAHNEQFF
TRBJ1-6,TRBV7-2,CASSLPGQYSPLHF
TRBJ2-2,TRBV20-1,CSARDIWGTGELFF
TRBJ2-7,TRBV5-1,CASSLGGSLVEQYF
TRBJ2-5,TRBV29-1,CSVVRGQETQYF
TRBJ1-3,TRBV7-8,CASSLGVSSGNTIYF
TRBJ2-3,TRBV28,CASSHGRSSTDTQYF
TRBJ1-4,TRBV30,CAWKGQNNEKLFF
TRBJ2-1,TRBV6-1,CASSEAYRGRVREQFF
TRBJ2-7,TRBV29-1,CSARTSSYEQYF
TRBJ1-6,TRBV27,CASSLLSQRHNSPLHF
TRBJ2-1,TRBV3-1,CASSLQVGPPFF
TRBJ1-6,TRBV7-7,CASSLSGDSPLHF
TRBJ2-7,TRBV20-1,CSARSGYEQYF
TRBJ2-7,TRBV27,CASSSGQGRAYEQYF
TRBJ2-1,TRBV20-1,CSVSPGVANGQFF